The rows below give T cell receptor beta chains drawn from one sample of a study of blood T cells in healthy people across ages. A single record per CDR3 protein comes from TCRdb applying MiXCR to the 5' RACE reads. The data hold 1.8 million or so distinct CDR3 sequences, with roughly 43% observed a single time. Sequencing used blood. These receptors originate from a human donor in good health. CDR3s include the opening cysteine and the closing phenylalanine or tryptophan. A D gene is named only where the DNA matches it firmly. Clone size is not always given. Where it is, it says once, few, many or a class for expanded clones.

v_gene,j_gene,abundance,d_gene,CDR3nt,CDR3aa
TRBV29-1,TRBJ2-7,many,.,TGCAGCGCCGCCGGGACATCCTACGAGCAGTACTTC,CSAAGTSYEQYF
TRBV3-1,TRBJ2-7,.,.,TGTGCCAGCAGCCATAAAGGACTTGGGGCCCCCGAGCAGTACTTC,CASSHKGLGAPEQYF
TRBV19,TRBJ1-2,.,.,TGTGCCGGTACCCTCCGGGGCACAGGCAAGCGCGGCTATGGCTACACCTTC,CAGTLRGTGKRGYGYTF
TRBV5-1,TRBJ2-7,few,.,TGCGCCAGCAGCTTGGAGGCCAACTACGAGCAGTACTTC,CASSLEANYEQYF
TRBV19,TRBJ1-2,once,.,TGTGCCAGTAGTATAGAGGCAGCGGGGGGCTACACCTTC,CASSIEAAGGYTF
TRBV10-3,TRBJ2-3,.,.,TGTGCCATTAACGAGCGAGATACGCAGTATTTT,CAINERDTQYF
TRBV5-4,TRBJ2-1,.,.,TGTGCCAGCAGTGTGCAGGTGGGGTACAATGAGCAGTTCTTC,CASSVQVGYNEQFF
TRBV5-1,TRBJ2-3,.,.,TGCGCCAGCAGCACACCCTTACTTGGGGCAGATACGCAGTATTTT,CASSTPLLGADTQYF
TRBV7-2,TRBJ2-3,few,TRBD1,TGTGCCAGCAGCTTCTACCACGGACAGGGGGGGACAGATACGCAGTATTTT,CASSFYHGQGGTDTQYF
TRBV29-1,TRBJ2-5,.,.,TGCAGCGTTGGCCCCGTGGTTCTCCAAGAGACCCAGTACTTC,CSVGPVVLQETQYF
TRBV7-2,TRBJ2-6,few,.,TGTGCCAGCAGCGGCACCACAGTCACGGCCAACGTCCTGACTTTC,CASSGTTVTANVLTF
TRBV5-1,TRBJ1-1,.,.,TGCGCCAGCAGCCACGACAGAGCGCAGGGTTCGCCTTTCTTT,CASSHDRAQGSPFF
TRBV20-1,TRBJ1-5,.,.,TGCAGTGCCTCAAAAAGACTTGGCGGCCAGCCCCAGCATTTT,CSASKRLGGQPQHF
TRBV5-1,TRBJ2-5,.,TRBD2,TGCGCCAGCAGCCCGGTTTTCCACTTCGGGGGGGCCTCCGAAGAGACCCAGTACTTC,CASSPVFHFGGASEETQYF
TRBV28,TRBJ1-2,many,TRBD1,TGTGCCAGTTGGGACAGCTACTATGGCTACACCTTC,CASWDSYYGYTF
TRBV7-9,TRBJ1-2,.,.,TGTGCCAGCAGCTTAGTTCTGGTTAGCTATGGCTACACCTTC,CASSLVLVSYGYTF
TRBV18,TRBJ2-1,.,.,TGTGCCAGCTCACCGGGGCGGGACAGATACAATGAGCAGTTCTTC,CASSPGRDRYNEQFF
TRBV4-1,TRBJ2-1,.,.,TGCGCCAGCGGGTTCCTCGCGGATGAGCAGTTCTTC,CASGFLADEQFF
TRBV4-1,TRBJ2-1,.,TRBD2,TGCGCCAGCAGTTACGGGACTACCTACAATGAGCAGTTCTTC,CASSYGTTYNEQFF
TRBV7-2,TRBJ1-2,.,.,TGTGCCAGCAGCCAAGCAACAGGACACCCTACCTACACCTTC,CASSQATGHPTYTF
TRBV12-3/TRBV12-4,TRBJ2-5,.,.,TGTGCCAGCAGGGGGTCTTCCCAAGAGACCCAGTACTTC,CASRGSSQETQYF
TRBV20-1,TRBJ2-7,few,TRBD1,TGCAGTGCAGCCCGGACAGGGGCCGAGCAGTACTTC,CSAARTGAEQYF
TRBV3-1,TRBJ1-2,.,.,TGTGCCAGCAGCCAAAGCCAGTGGGGCTATGGCTACACCTTC,CASSQSQWGYGYTF
TRBV2,TRBJ2-3,.,.,TGTGCCAGTCCGAATGTTTTACGCACAGATACGCAGTATTTT,CASPNVLRTDTQYF
TRBV27,TRBJ2-7,few,TRBD2,TGTGCCAGCAGTTTATCGTTTGCGGGGGGGAGCACCTACGAGCAGTACTTC,CASSLSFAGGSTYEQYF
TRBV13,TRBJ2-1,many,.,TGTGCCAGCAGCTTGCCTCTTAGCGTGCGTGAGCAGTTCTTC,CASSLPLSVREQFF
TRBV20-1,TRBJ1-1,.,.,TGCAGTGCTAGAGACGATGAAGCTTTCTTT,CSARDDEAFF
TRBV27,TRBJ1-4,few,.,TGTGCCAGCAGCCCGACGTGGGCAGGAGAAAAACTGTTTTTT,CASSPTWAGEKLFF
TRBV7-2,TRBJ2-5,.,TRBD1,TGTGCCAGCAGCCCCGAACAGGGGGAGCCCCAGTACTTC,CASSPEQGEPQYF
TRBV4-3,TRBJ1-2,.,.,TGCGCCAGCAGCCCAGACATCAGGGGCCTGAGTGGCTACACCTTC,CASSPDIRGLSGYTF
TRBV29-1,TRBJ1-1,few,TRBD1,TGCAGCGCTCGAGACAGGGGCCTCATGAACACTGAAGCTTTCTTT,CSARDRGLMNTEAFF
TRBV12-3/TRBV12-4,TRBJ1-4,.,.,TGTGCCAGCAGTTTCGAAGGACGGTCGAGACCTGCAACTAATGAAAAACTGTTTTTT,CASSFEGRSRPATNEKLFF
TRBV6-1,TRBJ1-6,once,.,TGTGCCAGCAGTAGGGACCTTGAGAGCTCCTATAATTCACCCCTCCACTTT,CASSRDLESSYNSPLHF